These T cell receptor beta chains were read from a single sample in a study of prognosis after radiotherapy for stage I lung cancer. TCRdb used MiXCR to reprocess the multiplex PCR reads, holding one entry per CDR3 protein. This repertoire shows more than 25,000 distinct CDR3 sequences, 32% found once; its top ten account for 25% to 35%. The starting material was PBMCs, obtained before or after stereotactic body radiation therapy (not recorded which). The source is a donor at least 50 years old with non-small cell lung cancer. Each CDR3 is given with its conserved first and last residue. D genes are given only for firm matches. Clone size is given for some rows only: seen once, a few or many times, or a class if the clone is expanded.

clone size	V gene	D gene	J gene	CDR3 protein	CDR3 DNA
many	TRBV7-8	TRBD2	TRBJ2-3	CASSQAGGGDTQYF	TGTGCCAGCAGCCAAGCGGGAGGAGGAGATACGCAGTATTTT
-	TRBV12-3/TRBV12-4	-	TRBJ2-1	CASSFRTIPLSSYNEQFF	TGTGCCAGCAGTTTCAGGACTATCCCTCTTAGCTCCTACAATGAGCAGTTCTTC
many	TRBV14	-	TRBJ2-5	CASSQAFGRQETQYF	TGTGCCAGCAGCCAAGCTTTTGGACGGCAAGAGACCCAGTACTTC
-	TRBV20-1	-	TRBJ2-6	CSARDHGDSWANVLTF	TGCAGTGCCAGAGATCATGGGGATTCTTGGGCCAACGTCCTGACTTTC
-	TRBV5-1	-	TRBJ2-5	CASSTSGEVRETQYF	TGTGCCAGCAGCACATCAGGGGAGGTCCGAGAGACCCAGTACTTC
many	TRBV7-3	TRBD2	TRBJ2-3	CASSPSSGSSDTQYF	TGTGCCAGCAGCCCCTCTAGCGGGAGCTCAGATACGCAGTATTTT
-	TRBV12-3/TRBV12-4	-	TRBJ1-1	CASSYAGKAGTEAFF	TGTGCCAGCAGTTACGCCGGGAAAGCGGGAACTGAAGCTTTCTTT
many	TRBV30	-	TRBJ2-3	CAWSVGVTATTDTQYF	TGTGCCTGGAGTGTGGGGGTGACGGCAACCACAGATACGCAGTATTTT
-	TRBV5-1	TRBD2	TRBJ2-5	CASSSVTGTSVSETQYF	TGCGCCAGCAGCTCGGTGACCGGGACTAGTGTATCGGAGACCCAGTACTTC
-	TRBV12-3/TRBV12-4	TRBD1	TRBJ2-5	CASTPGTGEETQYF	TGTGCCAGCACCCCAGGGACAGGGGAAGAGACCCAGTACTTC
many	TRBV6-7	-	TRBJ2-7	CASSYSILLGYEQYF	TGTGCCAGCAGTTACTCGATTCTCTTAGGCTACGAGCAGTACTTC
many	TRBV5-6	TRBD1	TRBJ2-7	CASSWTGGYEQYF	TGTGCCAGCAGCTGGACAGGGGGCTACGAGCAGTACTTC
many	TRBV24-1	-	TRBJ2-1	CATGSGDRIADEQFF	TGTGCCACAGGCTCAGGGGACCGGATCGCGGATGAGCAGTTCTTC